This T cell receptor (beta chain) was identified during a study of OX40 agonist ivuxolimab in advanced cancers. Study-wide background: The dose-escalation cohort had hepatocellular carcinoma, melanoma, renal cell or head and neck cancer.

This CDR3 comprises 15 residues. The V and J ends lost 0 bases and 0 bases respectively, with 6 bases between them. Germline CDR1 MNHNS, CDR2 SASEGT. Assay: immunoSEQ multiplex PCR; the TCRdb copy retains only in-frame clones and omits some. The repertoire holds about 17,000 clones, roughly 78% seen once, with roughly 25% in the top ten. The source material was CD4+ or CD8+ T cells sorted from blood, sampled in a trial of the OX40 agonist ivuxolimab. The chain has TRBV6-1 and TRBJ1-5; D is undetermined. This receptor was obtained from an adult with an advanced solid tumor such as melanoma, head and neck, liver or kidney cancer. CDR3 sequence (DNA): TGTGCCAGCAGTGAAGCGGTATATAGCAATCAGCCCCAGCATTTT. Its translation is CASSEAVYSNQPQHF.